The T cell receptor beta chain described here comes from a study of T cell changes during pregnancy in multiple sclerosis. Libraries were prepared by immunoSEQ multiplex PCR; TCRdb keeps only in-frame clonotypes and omits some of them. The table has around 15,000 clones, about 92% seen once. CDR1 is SGHTA, CDR2 FQGTGA, per germline. The CDR3 has 14 residues. V lost 1 base and J lost 9; bases outside the gene matches: 4. V usage is TRBV7-3 and J usage is TRBJ2-1; 9 nucleotides align to TRBD2. Sequencing was performed on peripheral blood, taken in the second trimester of pregnancy. This TCR was recovered from a female donor in good health, enrolled as a control in a pregnancy study. The CDR3, as DNA: TGTGCCAGCAGCTTAAGCGGCGGGGGGGGTGAGCAGTTCTTC. The encoded protein is CASSLSGGGGEQFF.